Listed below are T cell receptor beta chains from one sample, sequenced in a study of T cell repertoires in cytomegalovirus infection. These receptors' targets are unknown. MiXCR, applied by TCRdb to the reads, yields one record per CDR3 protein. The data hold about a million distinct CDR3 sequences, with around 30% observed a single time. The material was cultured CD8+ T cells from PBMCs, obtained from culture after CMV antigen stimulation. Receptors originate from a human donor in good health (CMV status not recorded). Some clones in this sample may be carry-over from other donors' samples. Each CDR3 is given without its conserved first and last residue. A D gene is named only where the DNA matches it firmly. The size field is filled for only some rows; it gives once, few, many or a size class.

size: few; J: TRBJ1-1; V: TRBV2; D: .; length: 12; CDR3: ASRTGKGDTEAF
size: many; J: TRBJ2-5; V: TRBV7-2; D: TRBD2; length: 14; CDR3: ASSFRLAGLQETQY
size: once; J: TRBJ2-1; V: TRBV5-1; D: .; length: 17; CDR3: ASNRQQLGRVGAGDEQF
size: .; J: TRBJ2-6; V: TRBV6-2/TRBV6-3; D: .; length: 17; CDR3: ASSYEATNFFRGANVLT
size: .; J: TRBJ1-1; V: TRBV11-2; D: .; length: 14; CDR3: ASSLYNKTVNTEAF
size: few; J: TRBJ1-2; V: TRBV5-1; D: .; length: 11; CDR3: ASSWDASYGYT
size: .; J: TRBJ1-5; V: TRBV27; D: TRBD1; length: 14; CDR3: ASSPSTGDRNQPQH
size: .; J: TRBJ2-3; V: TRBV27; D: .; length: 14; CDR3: ASSPFEFRSADTQY
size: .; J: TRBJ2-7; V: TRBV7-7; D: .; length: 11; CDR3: ASSRDPSDEQY
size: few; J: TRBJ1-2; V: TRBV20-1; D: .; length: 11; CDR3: SARDPLNYGYT
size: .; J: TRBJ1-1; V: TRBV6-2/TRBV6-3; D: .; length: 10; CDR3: ASSYPAEWAF
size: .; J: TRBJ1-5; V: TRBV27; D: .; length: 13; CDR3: ASSWVGSSNHPQH
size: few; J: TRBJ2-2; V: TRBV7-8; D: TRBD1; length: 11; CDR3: ASSPDRVGELF
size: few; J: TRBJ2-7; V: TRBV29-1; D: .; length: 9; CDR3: SVRDSYEQY
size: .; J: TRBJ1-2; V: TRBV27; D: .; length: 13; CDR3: ASSSTRAANYGYT
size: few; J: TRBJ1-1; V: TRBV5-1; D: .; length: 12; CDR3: ASSNGRGNTEAF
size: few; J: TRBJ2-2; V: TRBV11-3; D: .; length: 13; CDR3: ASSPATGNTGELF
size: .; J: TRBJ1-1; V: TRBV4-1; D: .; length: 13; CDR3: ASSQDSRAGTEAF
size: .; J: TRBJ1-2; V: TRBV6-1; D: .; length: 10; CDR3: ASSESGNGYT
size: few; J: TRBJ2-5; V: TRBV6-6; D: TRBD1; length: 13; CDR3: ASSLNRDRQETQY
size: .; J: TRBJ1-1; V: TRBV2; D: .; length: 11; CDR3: ASSKTANTEAF
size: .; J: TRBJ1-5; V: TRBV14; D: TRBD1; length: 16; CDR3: ASSTRDRPIESNQPQH
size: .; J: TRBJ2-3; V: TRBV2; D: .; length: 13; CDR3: ASSDLGFYTDTQY
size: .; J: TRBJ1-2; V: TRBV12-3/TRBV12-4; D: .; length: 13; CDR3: ASSLAPGAVDGYT
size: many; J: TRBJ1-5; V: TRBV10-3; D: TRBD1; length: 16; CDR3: AISEERSPGQTRMSQH
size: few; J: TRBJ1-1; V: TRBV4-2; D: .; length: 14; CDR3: ASSHLQGQGNTEAF
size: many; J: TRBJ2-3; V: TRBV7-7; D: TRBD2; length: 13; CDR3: ASSPGTSQLDTQY
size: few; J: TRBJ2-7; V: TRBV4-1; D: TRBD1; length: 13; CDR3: ASSQLTGGAYEQY
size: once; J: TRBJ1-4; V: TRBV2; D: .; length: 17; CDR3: ASSDPTVRVGSRGEKLF
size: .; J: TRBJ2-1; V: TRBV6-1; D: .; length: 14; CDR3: ASSEARQGSYNEQF
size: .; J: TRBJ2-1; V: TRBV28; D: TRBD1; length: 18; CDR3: ASSLLVRDSDTFSYNEQF
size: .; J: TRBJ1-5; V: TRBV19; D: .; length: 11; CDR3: ASSGTRGQPQH
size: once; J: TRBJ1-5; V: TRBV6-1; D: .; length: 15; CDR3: ASSYSTGTSSNQPQH
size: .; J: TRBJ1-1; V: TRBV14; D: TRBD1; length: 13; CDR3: ASSQVGTGGTEAF
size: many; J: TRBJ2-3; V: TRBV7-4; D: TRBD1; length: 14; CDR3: ASSPGQGGNTDTQY
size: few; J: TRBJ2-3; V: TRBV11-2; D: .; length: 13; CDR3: ASSLLEIYTDTQY
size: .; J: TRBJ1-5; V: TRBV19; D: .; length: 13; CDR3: ASSGAQGSNQPQH
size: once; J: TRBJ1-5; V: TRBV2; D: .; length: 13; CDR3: ASSSQDNINQPQH
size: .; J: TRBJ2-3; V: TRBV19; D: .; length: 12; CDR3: ASSLRLSRDTQY
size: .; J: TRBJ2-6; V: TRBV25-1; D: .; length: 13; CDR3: ASSEISSGANVLT